This TCR beta chain is drawn from a study of T cells in Graves' hyperthyroidism and ophthalmopathy. General observations from the study: Most clonotypes expanded in the thyroid (above 0.001) were also present in blood.

RNA transcripts were the template for amplifying TCR beta CDR3 regions. The HTBI primer set served for first-round RT-PCR of the TCR CDR3. TCRdb fed the multiplex PCR reads into MiXCR, producing one record per CDR3 protein. The table has around 400,000 distinct CDR3 sequences, roughly 15% seen once. This CDR3 has 12 residues. Trimming shortened V by 6 bases and J by 6 bases, and 11 bases separated the two germline ends. Looked up from germline, CDR1 is MDHEN and CDR2 is SYDVKM. This clonotype was detected many times. The target antigen is unknown. Among ophthalmopathy patients, the Clinical Activity Score reached at least 3, the NOSPECS grade reached at least 4, and duration remained under 3 months. Exclusion followed for patients with uncontrolled infection, other autoimmune disease, pregnancy or lactation.

This chain connects TRBV28 to TRBJ2-5; no clear D. The TCR was taken from a woman aged 60 to 75 with Graves' ophthalmopathy. Sequencing used blood. The CDR3 is CASSELRQTQYF. The CDR3 region has the DNA TGTGCCAGCAGCGAACTCCGACAGACCCAGTACTTC.